What follows are 11 T cell receptor beta chains derived from one specimen sequenced in a study of shared clonotypes between healthy human individuals. Some clones are missing from TCRdb's copy, which holds only in-frame ones; the method was immunoSEQ multiplex PCR. The repertoire includes a few million clones, approximately 92% of them detected once, and roughly 1.7% sits in the top ten. It was CD45RO-negative cells, positively selected for CCR7, that made up naive CD8 cells, with terminally differentiated effector memory CD45RA+ cells excluded. Sequencing was carried out using naive CD8+ T cells from PBMCs. The receptors stem from a man younger than 30 in good health. Some clones in this sample may be carry-over from other donors' samples.

The chain has TRBV19 and TRBJ2-7; 7 bases are a match to TRBD1. The V gene's germline CDR1 is LNHDA and CDR2 SQIVND (reference sequence). The CDR3 loop spans 16 amino acids. After removal of 5 bases from V and 4 bases from J, the junction contained 14 bases not matched to a gene. The CDR3 DNA reads as TGTGCCAGTAGTGCTCGCCGGACAGGCAGGGGGTACGAGCAGTACTTC. It encodes CASSARRTGRGYEQYF.

The rearrangement uses TRBV27 and TRBJ2-1; D is undetermined. The CDR3 totals 16 residues. V was clipped by 5 bases and J by 0 bases, with 14 bases between them. Per germline, CDR1 MNHEY and CDR2 SMNVEV (reference sequence). The CDR3: CASSPLSRSSYNEQFF. The CDR3 nucleotides are TGTGCCAGCAGTCCACTTTCCCGAAGCTCCTACAATGAGCAGTTCTTC.

J is TRBJ1-1 and V is TRBV28; unclear D gene. CDR3 length: 10 amino acids. Germline V gene sequence: CDR1 MDHEN, CDR2 SYDVKM. V lost 7 bases and J 10 bases, leaving 10 bases between the germline ends. The CDR3 loop is CASTFRGAFF. In DNA form, the CDR3 reads TGTGCCAGCACGTTTCGGGGAGCTTTCTTT.

The CDR3: CASSQGPYYGYTF. For the CDR3, the DNA is TGTGCCAGCAGCCAGGGACCGTACTATGGCTACACCTTC. The genes are TRBV27 and TRBJ1-2; maybe TRBD1 (5 bases). V lost 6 bases and J lost 3, with 11 bases in between. This CDR3 contains 13 residues. Germline lookup yields CDR1 MNHEY and CDR2 SMNVEV (reference sequence).

The gene calls are TRBV6-6 and TRBJ1-5; D ambiguous. The CDR3 is 12 amino acids. Germline values: CDR1 MNHNY, CDR2 SVGAGI (reference sequence). The germline V and J ends were trimmed by 6 bases and 8 bases, with 11 bases remaining between them. CDR3 sequence (DNA): TGTGCCAGCAGCCCTACAGTGAAGCCCCAGCATTTT. It codes for CASSPTVKPQHF.

As concerns this clone: Other DNA sequences of this sample code for an identical CDR3. The genes are TRBV28 and TRBJ2-1, with D unresolved. The V end lost 1 base, the J end lost 6 bases, and 7 bases lay between the germline ends. The CDR3 runs to 13 residues. Germline CDR1 is MDHEN and CDR2 is SYDVKM. This CDR3 is CASSLYGPNEQFF. The DNA for the CDR3 is TGTGCCAGCAGTTTATACGGCCCCAATGAGCAGTTCTTC.

The chain employs TRBV6-6 and TRBJ1-2; D remains ambiguous. V gave up 0 bases and J gave up 6 bases, with 17 bases separating them. This CDR3 is 16 amino acids long. Looked up from germline, CDR1 is MNHNY and CDR2 is SVGAGI (reference sequence). The chain's CDR3 is CASSYSVVPDSNGYTF. CDR3 coding DNA: TGTGCCAGCAGTTACTCGGTTGTCCCGGATAGCAATGGCTACACCTTC.

The chain has TRBV29-1 and TRBJ1-2, with 8 bases identical to TRBD1. Germline values: CDR1 SQVTM, CDR2 ANQGSEA. This CDR3 region has 14 residues. With V trimmed by 5 bases and J by 3 bases, 8 bases remained unmatched. The CDR3 sequence: CSVWTGLTHYGYTF. The CDR3 region has the DNA TGCAGCGTTTGGACAGGGTTGACGCACTATGGCTACACCTTC.

This CDR3 reads CASSFSITDRVYGYTF. CDR3 DNA sequence: TGCGCCAGCAGCTTCTCAATAACGGACAGGGTCTATGGCTACACCTTC. This sequence joins TRBV5-1 and TRBJ1-2; TRBD1 matches 8 bases. The CDR3 covers 16 residues. Trimming cost V 2 bases and J 4 bases; bases outside gene matches: 10. The V gene's germline CDR1 is SGHRS and CDR2 YFSETQ.

V is TRBV5-6 and J is TRBJ2-7, with D unclear. Between the trimmed V and J ends, which lost 1 base and 3 bases, there was a span of 11 bases. The CDR3 extends over 14 amino acids. CDR1 and CDR2 (germline): SGHDT, YYEEEE. The CDR3 DNA reads as TGTGCCAGCAGCTTGACTGCTGGGAACTACGAGCAGTACTTC. This sequence encodes CASSLTAGNYEQYF.

This clone was observed a single time. This CDR3 is also generated by other DNA sequences in the sample. This rearrangement joins TRBV28 to TRBJ1-1; D remains unclear. The germline V gene has CDR1 MDHEN and CDR2 SYDVKM. V was trimmed by 5 bases and J by 4 bases, leaving 11 bases between them. CDR3 length: 13 amino acids. CDR3 protein: CASSLGRSTEAFF. CDR3 nucleotides: TGTGCCAGCAGTCTCGGCCGATCCACTGAAGCTTTCTTT.